The 30 T cell receptor beta chains presented below share a single source sample, sequenced in a study of shared clonotypes between healthy human individuals. Measured with immunoSEQ multiplex PCR; TCRdb has only the in-frame clones, and not every one. There are about 2.3 million clones in the sample; 92% occur only once, and around 0.4% lies in the top ten. Sequencing input: naive CD4+ T cells from PBMCs. Subset meaning: CD45RA+ positively selected. The source of these receptors is a man aged 18-30 years in good health. Some clones in this sample may be carry-over from other donors' samples.

The rearrangement joins TRBV27 to TRBJ2-7; no clear D gene. The V gene's germline CDR1 is MNHEY and CDR2 SMNVEV (reference sequence). V gave up 7 bases and J gave up 0 bases, with 16 bases separating them. This CDR3 region has 15 residues. DNA for the CDR3: TGTGCCAGCAAACCCTTACGACTCACCTCCTACGAGCAGTACTTC. It is translated as CASKPLRLTSYEQYF.

This chain joins TRBV4-3 and TRBJ2-7, with a weak D call TRBD2 (5 bases). CDR3 length equals 12 residues. The V and J ends lost 0 bases and 7 bases respectively, with 7 bases between them. The germline V gene has CDR1 LGHNA and CDR2 YSLEER. Here the CDR3 DNA reads TGCGCCAGCAGCCAAGATAGGAGGGAGCAGTACTTC. Protein product: CASSQDRREQYF.

The V gene is TRBV6-4, the J gene TRBJ2-1; TRBD2 agrees at 10 bases. With 3 bases clipped from V and 2 bases from J, the junction kept 1 base outside the gene matches. Germline-derived CDR1 and CDR2 are MRHNA and SNTAGT. There are 15 residues in the CDR3. Here the CDR3 reads CASSDTSGTYNEQFF. As DNA, the CDR3 is TGTGCCAGCAGTGATACTAGCGGGACCTACAATGAGCAGTTCTTC.

The rearrangement uses TRBV6-5 and TRBJ2-7, with TRBD1 identical over 8 bases. Losses at the gene ends were 0 bases for V and 7 bases for J; bases not matched to a gene: 8. Germline V gene sequence: CDR1 MNHEY, CDR2 SVGAGI. The CDR3 is 15 amino acids. For the CDR3, the DNA is TGTGCCAGCAGTTACTCTGGCCAGGGGGCCTGGGAGCAGTACTTC. Translating it yields CASSYSGQGAWEQYF.

The rearrangement links TRBV7-3 to TRBJ2-1, with 10 bases fitting TRBD2. J was trimmed by 9 bases and V by 2 bases; bases with no gene match: 7. Germline loops: CDR1 SGHTA, CDR2 FQGTGA. This CDR3 has 15 amino acids. CDR3 sequence: CASSLALAGEVEQFF. The CDR3 nucleotides are TGTGCCAGCAGCTTAGCGCTAGCGGGAGAGGTTGAGCAGTTCTTC.

The chain uses TRBV18 and TRBJ1-5, with 8 bases aligning to TRBD1. Germline V gene lookup returns CDR1 KGHSH and CDR2 LQKENI. V shed 6 bases and J 3 bases; nucleotides not matched to a gene: 4. The length of the CDR3 is 14 residues. CDR3 nucleotide sequence: TGTGCCAGCTCGTGGACAGGGAACAATCAGCCCCAGCATTTT. This codes for CASSWTGNNQPQHF.

As to this clone: This specimen includes other DNA sequences encoding the same CDR3. The rearrangement links TRBV9 to TRBJ1-4, with TRBD1 matching over 8 bases. This CDR3 has 14 amino acids. The V segment lost 2 bases and the J segment 5 bases; nucleotides outside the gene matches: 2. Germline assignment: CDR1 SGDLS and CDR2 YYNGEE. CDR3 residues: CASSVTGANEKLFF. The CDR3 region has the DNA TGTGCCAGCAGCGTGACAGGGGCAAATGAAAAACTGTTTTTT.

This chain links TRBV28 with TRBJ2-6; 7 bases map to TRBD2. Losses at the gene ends were 7 bases for V and 0 bases for J; bases not matched to a gene: 12. The CDR3 totals 18 residues. Germline V gene lookup returns CDR1 MDHEN and CDR2 SYDVKM. The CDR3, as DNA: TGTGCCAGCACAGGTAGAAAGGGACTACACTCTGGGGCCAACGTCCTGACTTTC. It is translated as CASTGRKGLHSGANVLTF.

V gene TRBV29-1 combines with J gene TRBJ2-1; possibly TRBD1 for D (5 bases). The CDR3 contains 14 residues. CDR1 and CDR2 from the germline V gene are SQVTM and ANQGSEA. The V end was cut by 3 bases, the J end by 7 bases, with 16 bases between. Here the CDR3 DNA reads TGCAGCGTTGACGCCAAAAGGGGTTATAATGAGCAGTTCTTC. Protein sequence: CSVDAKRGYNEQFF.

V is TRBV19 and J is TRBJ2-1; a possible D gene is TRBD2 (5 bases). The V end lost 4 bases, the J end lost 10 bases, and 11 bases lay between the germline ends. CDR3 length: 12 amino acids. CDR1 is LNHDA, CDR2 SQIVND, per germline (reference sequence). The CDR3 here is CASSTLAEEQFF. CDR3 sequence (DNA): TGTGCCAGTAGTACCCTAGCAGAGGAGCAGTTCTTC.

The rearrangement links TRBV6-6 to TRBJ2-3; 7 positions agree with TRBD1. V lost 0 bases and J lost 3; bases outside the gene matches: 3. The CDR3 is 15 amino acids. The germline gives CDR1 MNHNY, CDR2 SVGAGI (reference sequence). The CDR3 DNA reads as TGTGCCAGCAGTTACTCGCAACAGGGGACAGATACGCAGTATTTT. Translating gives CASSYSQQGTDTQYF.

This chain links TRBV27 with TRBJ2-3; 7 nucleotides agree with TRBD1. J was trimmed by 5 bases and V by 4 bases; bases with no gene match: 6. This CDR3 contains 14 residues. Germline lookup yields CDR1 MNHEY and CDR2 SMNVEV (reference sequence). CDR3 sequence reads: CASSYGQVGDTQYF. In nucleotides, the CDR3 is TGTGCCAGCAGTTACGGACAGGTTGGAGATACGCAGTATTTT.

The rearrangement links TRBV7-9 to TRBJ1-3; tentative D call: TRBD1 (6 bases). V shed 5 bases and J shed 3 bases, with 11 bases lying between them. The CDR3 sequence is 14 residues long. Germline V gene sequence: CDR1 SEHNR, CDR2 FQNEAQ (reference sequence). CDR3 coding DNA: TGTGCCAGCAGCGTACAGGGTGGTGGAAACACCATATATTTT. Translation: CASSVQGGGNTIYF. Using reference TRBV7-9 and TRBJ1-3 for the parts outside the CDR3, the full variable domain is DTGVSQNPRHKITKRGQNVTFRCDPISEHNRLYWYRQTLGQGPEFLTYFQNEAQLEKSRLLSDRFSAERPKGSFSTLEIQRTEQGDSAMYLCASSVQGGGNTIYFGEGSWLTVV.

The chain couples TRBV6-5 to TRBJ2-5; 8 nucleotides align to TRBD1. CDR3 length equals 15 residues. CDR1 and CDR2 (germline): MNHEY, SVGAGI. The trim removed 5 bases at V and 3 bases at J, leaving 8 bases unmatched. CDR3 region: CASSTGGWLEETQYF. In nucleotides, the CDR3 is TGTGCCAGCAGTACAGGGGGGTGGTTGGAAGAGACCCAGTACTTC.

This clone was found once. In nucleotides, the CDR3 is TGTGCCAGCAGCTTAGGGGCTTCGTATACGCAGTATTTT. Protein product: CASSLGASYTQYF. The chain employs TRBV7-9 and TRBJ2-3, with D unclear. Germline CDR1 reads SEHNR; CDR2 reads FQNEAQ (reference sequence). With 1 base removed from V and 7 bases from J, the gap between germline ends came to 9 bases. The CDR3 is 13 residues long.

The J gene is TRBJ2-5, the V gene TRBV6-5; no definite D call. In germline, CDR1 is MNHEY, CDR2 SVGAGI. CDR3 length equals 12 residues. Trimming stripped 6 bases from V and 6 bases from J, with 11 bases between. In DNA form, the CDR3 reads TGTGCCAGCAGATCACAGACAAAGACCCAGTACTTC. Translated, it gives CASRSQTKTQYF.

This clone has just one count. V gene TRBV6-1 combines with J gene TRBJ1-5; perhaps TRBD1 as D (5 bases). The CDR3 extends over 15 amino acids. The ends were cut back, 6 bases at V and 1 base at J, with 13 bases in the middle. Germline V lookup: CDR1 MNHNS, CDR2 SASEGT. Here the CDR3 DNA reads TGTGCCAGCAGGAATGGGGGAGGGAGCAATCAGCCCCAGCATTTT. It codes for CASRNGGGSNQPQHF.

The chain has TRBV7-9 and TRBJ1-2, with D hard to call. Trimming pared 1 base from V and 8 bases from J, leaving 14 bases between. The CDR3 is made up of 14 amino acids. In germline, CDR1 is SEHNR, CDR2 FQNEAQ (reference sequence). CDR3 in DNA: TGTGCCAGCAGCTTAGACGGTTCCGGCGGGGGCTACACCTTC. This gives the protein CASSLDGSGGGYTF.

J is TRBJ2-7 and V is TRBV7-9; 7 bases align to TRBD1. Per germline, CDR1 SEHNR and CDR2 FQNEAQ (reference sequence). V shed 0 bases and J 7 bases; nucleotides not matched to a gene: 6. The CDR3 length is 14 residues. CDR3 protein: CASSLAGTEGEQYF. The CDR3 DNA reads TGTGCCAGCAGCTTAGCAGGGACAGAAGGGGAGCAGTACTTC.

Only a few counts were recorded for this clone. V gene TRBV29-1 combines with J gene TRBJ1-1, with no clear D. V was trimmed by 5 bases and J by 3 bases, leaving 25 bases between them. The CDR3 is 17 residues long. Germline CDR1 is SQVTM and CDR2 is ANQGSEA. The CDR3 DNA is TGCAGCGTTTCCCTTGTACTAGACCGACCTAGGGACACTGAAGCTTTCTTT. It is translated as CSVSLVLDRPRDTEAFF.

This chain uses TRBV10-3 with TRBJ2-7; 8 bases are a match to TRBD2. Germline V gene sequence: CDR1 ENHRY, CDR2 SYGVKD. Losses at the gene ends were 10 bases for V and 5 bases for J; bases not matched to a gene: 10. The CDR3 loop spans 13 amino acids. CDR3 region: CATGRSGGDEQYF. The CDR3 DNA reads TGTGCCACCGGACGTTCGGGAGGGGACGAGCAGTACTTC.

V and J are TRBV5-1 and TRBJ2-5; D ambiguous. The tail of the sequence fits TRBJ2-7 better, so the J call may be wrong. This CDR3 region has 13 residues. Germline V lookup: CDR1 SGHRS, CDR2 YFSETQ. CDR3 region: CASRIADGYEQYF. DNA for the CDR3: TGCGCCAGCAGGATAGCCGACGGCTACGAGCAGTACTTC.

V usage is TRBV29-1 and J usage is TRBJ2-3; TRBD2 matches 10 bases. J lost 3 bases, V lost 6 bases, and 12 bases had no gene match. The CDR3 is 16 residues long. Germline V CDR1 and CDR2: SQVTM, ANQGSEA. The CDR3 protein is CSVLPHTSGATDTQYF. The CDR3 DNA reads TGCAGCGTCCTGCCTCATACTAGCGGGGCAACAGATACGCAGTATTTT.

The chain carries TRBV7-2 and TRBJ1-1; 9 bases align to TRBD1. J gave up 5 bases and V 5 bases, and 6 bases lay outside the gene matches. Germline CDR1 and CDR2: SGHTA and FQGNSA. CDR3 length equals 14 residues. The CDR3 DNA sequence: TGTGCCAGCAGCCTGGACAGGGGATTAACTGAAGCTTTCTTT. Translation: CASSLDRGLTEAFF.

The chain joins TRBV5-6 to TRBJ2-7, with TRBD2 matching 11 bases. The V gene end was trimmed by 1 base and the J gene end by 3 bases; junction bases not matched to a gene: 6. CDR3 length: 16 amino acids. Germline V CDR1 and CDR2: SGHDT, YYEEEE. CDR3 sequence (DNA): TGTGCCAGCAGCTTGAATCCGGGACTAGCGGACTACGAGCAGTACTTC. It translates to CASSLNPGLADYEQYF. Combining the CDR3 with reference TRBV5-6 and TRBJ2-7 gives the whole variable domain DAGVTQSPTHLIKTRGQQVTLRCSPKSGHDTVSWYQQALGQGPQFIFQYYEEEERQRGNFPDRFSGHQFPNYSSELNVNALLLGDSALYLCASSLNPGLADYEQYFGPGTRLTVT.

The chain uses TRBV9 and TRBJ1-3; no reliable D call. The V gene lost 4 bases and the J gene lost 4 bases, with 12 bases spanning the gap. Looked up from germline, CDR1 is SGDLS and CDR2 is YYNGEE. The CDR3 contains 14 residues. Here the CDR3 reads CASSLRGPGNTIYF. CDR3 nucleotide sequence: TGTGCCAGCAGCCTTAGAGGACCCGGAAACACCATATATTTT.

The J gene is TRBJ1-2, the V gene TRBV6-1; D unresolved. The V gene's germline CDR1 is MNHNS and CDR2 SASEGT. CDR3 length: 12 residues. Trimming cost V 7 bases and J 5 bases, with 11 bases left between them. CDR3 DNA sequence: TGTGCCAGCAACTTTGGGAAGTATGGCTACACCTTC. This codes for CASNFGKYGYTF.

This chain joins TRBV7-3 and TRBJ2-3; 8 bases agree with TRBD2. The J segment lost 4 bases and the V segment lost 5 bases, leaving 2 bases of the junction unmatched. Germline V gene lookup returns CDR1 SGHTA and CDR2 FQGTGA. The CDR3 totals 13 residues. CDR3 sequence (DNA): TGTGCCAGCAGCCCCGGGGGGGCAGATACGCAGTATTTT. Translating gives CASSPGGADTQYF. The variable domain in full, with the rest retrieved from reference TRBV7-3 and TRBJ2-3, is GAGVSQTPSNKVTEKGKYVELRCDPISGHTALYWYRQSLGQGPEFLIYFQGTGAADDSGLPNDRFFAVRPEGSVSTLKIQRTERGDSAVYLCASSPGGADTQYFGPGTRLTVL.

For this clone: The junction shows a germline mismatch at one end, possibly a read error. The V call is TRBV6-1, the J call TRBJ1-5, with D unresolved. The CDR3 sequence is 16 residues long. CDR1 and CDR2 from the germline V gene are MNHNS and SASEGT. CDR3 loop: CASSEATGFSDQPQHF. The CDR3 DNA reads TGTGCCAGCAGTGAAGCGACCGGGTTTAGCGATCAGCCCCAGCATTTT.

The rearrangement links TRBV5-1 to TRBJ2-5; D perhaps matches TRBD1 (6 bases). The CDR3 length is 13 residues. Trimming cost V 3 bases and J 5 bases, with 11 bases left between them. Germline loops: CDR1 SGHRS, CDR2 YFSETQ. Here the CDR3 reads CASSSNRAETQYF. For the CDR3, the DNA is TGCGCCAGCAGCTCAAACAGGGCCGAGACCCAGTACTTC.